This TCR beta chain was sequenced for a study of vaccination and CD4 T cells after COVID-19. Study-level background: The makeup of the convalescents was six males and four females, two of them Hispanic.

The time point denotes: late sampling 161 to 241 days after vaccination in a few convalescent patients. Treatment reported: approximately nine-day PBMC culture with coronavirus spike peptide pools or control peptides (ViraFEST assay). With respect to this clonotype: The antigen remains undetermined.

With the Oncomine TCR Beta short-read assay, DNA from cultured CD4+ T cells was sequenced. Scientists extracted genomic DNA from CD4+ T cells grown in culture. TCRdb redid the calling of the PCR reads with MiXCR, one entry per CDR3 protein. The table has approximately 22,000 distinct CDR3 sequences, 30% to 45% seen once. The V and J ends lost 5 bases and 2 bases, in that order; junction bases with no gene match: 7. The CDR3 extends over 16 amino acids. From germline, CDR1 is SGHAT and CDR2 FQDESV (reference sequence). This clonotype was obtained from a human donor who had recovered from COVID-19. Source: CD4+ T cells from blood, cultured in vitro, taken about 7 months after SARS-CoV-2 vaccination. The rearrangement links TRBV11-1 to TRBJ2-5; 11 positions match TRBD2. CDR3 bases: TGTGCCAGCAGCCCAAGACTAGCGGGACCTCAAGAGACCCAGTACTTC. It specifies CASSPRLAGPQETQYF.